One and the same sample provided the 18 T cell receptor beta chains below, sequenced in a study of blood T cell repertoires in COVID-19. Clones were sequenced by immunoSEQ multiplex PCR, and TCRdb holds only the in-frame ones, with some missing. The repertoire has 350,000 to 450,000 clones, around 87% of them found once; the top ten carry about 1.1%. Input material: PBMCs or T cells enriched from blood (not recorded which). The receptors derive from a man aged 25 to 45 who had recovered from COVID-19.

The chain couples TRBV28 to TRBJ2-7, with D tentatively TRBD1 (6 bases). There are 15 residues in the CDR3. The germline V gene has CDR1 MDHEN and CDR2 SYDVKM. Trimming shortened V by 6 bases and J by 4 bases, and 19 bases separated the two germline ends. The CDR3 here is CASSRPGQLSYEQYF. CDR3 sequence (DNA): TGTGCCAGCAGCCGACCTGGACAGCTTTCGTACGAGCAGTACTTC.

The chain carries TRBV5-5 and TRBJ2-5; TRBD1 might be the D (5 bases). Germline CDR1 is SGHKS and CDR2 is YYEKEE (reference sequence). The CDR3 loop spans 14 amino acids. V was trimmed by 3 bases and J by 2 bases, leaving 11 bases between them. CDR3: CASSSLQAQETQYF. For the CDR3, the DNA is TGTGCCAGCAGCTCATTACAGGCTCAAGAGACCCAGTACTTC.

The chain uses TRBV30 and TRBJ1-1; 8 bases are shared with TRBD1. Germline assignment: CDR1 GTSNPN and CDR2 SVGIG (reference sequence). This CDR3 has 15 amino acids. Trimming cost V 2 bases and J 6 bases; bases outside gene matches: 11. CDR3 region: CAWSPLDREGAEAFF. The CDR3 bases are TGTGCCTGGAGTCCTCTGGACAGGGAGGGAGCTGAAGCTTTCTTT.

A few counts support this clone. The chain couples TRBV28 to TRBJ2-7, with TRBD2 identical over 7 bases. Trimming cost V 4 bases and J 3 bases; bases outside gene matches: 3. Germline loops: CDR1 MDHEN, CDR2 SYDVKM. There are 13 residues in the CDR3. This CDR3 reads CASSSAGDYEQYF. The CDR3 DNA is TGTGCCAGCAGTTCGGCGGGAGACTACGAGCAGTACTTC.

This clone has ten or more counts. The CDR3 DNA is TGTGCCAGCAGTCTAAAAGGACTAGGCGACGGCGAGCAGTACTTC. This encodes CASSLKGLGDGEQYF. The chain employs TRBV2 and TRBJ2-7; TRBD2 matches 7 bases. The CDR3 contains 15 residues. From germline, CDR1 is SNHLY and CDR2 FYNNEI. Germline trimming cut 5 bases from V and 6 bases from J; bases unmatched to any gene: 13.

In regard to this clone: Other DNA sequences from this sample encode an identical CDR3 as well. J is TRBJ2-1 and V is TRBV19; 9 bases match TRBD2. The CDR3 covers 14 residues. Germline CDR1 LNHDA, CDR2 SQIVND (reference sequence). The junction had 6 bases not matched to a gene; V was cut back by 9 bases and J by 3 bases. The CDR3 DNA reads TGTGCCAGCAGTGCGGGAGGGGACTACAATGAGCAGTTCTTC. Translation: CASSAGGDYNEQFF.

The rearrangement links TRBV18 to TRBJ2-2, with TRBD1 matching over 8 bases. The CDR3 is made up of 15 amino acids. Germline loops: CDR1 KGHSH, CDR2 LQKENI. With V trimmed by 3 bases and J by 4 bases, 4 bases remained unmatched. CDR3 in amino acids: CASSPQGAPTGELFF. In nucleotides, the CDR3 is TGTGCCAGCTCACCTCAGGGGGCGCCCACCGGGGAGCTGTTTTTT.

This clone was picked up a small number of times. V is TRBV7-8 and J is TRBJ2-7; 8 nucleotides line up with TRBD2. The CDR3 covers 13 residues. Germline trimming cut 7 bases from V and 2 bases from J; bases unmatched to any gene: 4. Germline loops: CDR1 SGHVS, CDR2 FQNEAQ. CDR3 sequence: CASTQRGTYEQYF. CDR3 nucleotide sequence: TGTGCCAGCACCCAGCGGGGGACCTACGAGCAGTACTTC.

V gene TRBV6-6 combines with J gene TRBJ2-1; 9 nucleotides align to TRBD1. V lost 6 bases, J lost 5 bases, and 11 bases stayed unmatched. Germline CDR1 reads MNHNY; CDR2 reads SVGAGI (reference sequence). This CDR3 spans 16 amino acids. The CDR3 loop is CASSSPDRGQNNEQFF. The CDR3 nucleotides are TGTGCCAGCAGCTCTCCGGACAGGGGCCAAAACAATGAGCAGTTCTTC.

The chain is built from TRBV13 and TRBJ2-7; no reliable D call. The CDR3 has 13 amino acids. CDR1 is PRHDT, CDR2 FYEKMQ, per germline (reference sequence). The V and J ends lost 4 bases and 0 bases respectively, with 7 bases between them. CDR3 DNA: TGTGCCAGCAGCTCTACCGGCTCCTACGAGCAGTACTTC. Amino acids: CASSSTGSYEQYF.

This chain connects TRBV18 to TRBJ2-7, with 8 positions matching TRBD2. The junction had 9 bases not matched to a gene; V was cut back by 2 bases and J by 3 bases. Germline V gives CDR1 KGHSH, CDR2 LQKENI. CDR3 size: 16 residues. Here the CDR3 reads CASSPVMNGGGYEQYF. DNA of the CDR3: TGTGCCAGCTCACCAGTTATGAACGGGGGGGGCTACGAGCAGTACTTC.

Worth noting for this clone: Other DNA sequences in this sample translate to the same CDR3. The CDR3 DNA reads TGTGCCAGCAGTTTACTAGCGGGCTACGAGCAGTACTTC. It codes for CASSLLAGYEQYF. The J gene is TRBJ2-7, the V gene TRBV12-3 or TRBV12-4, with 8 nucleotides matching TRBD2. The V and J ends lost 2 bases and 3 bases, in that order; junction bases with no gene match: 0. The CDR3 totals 13 residues.

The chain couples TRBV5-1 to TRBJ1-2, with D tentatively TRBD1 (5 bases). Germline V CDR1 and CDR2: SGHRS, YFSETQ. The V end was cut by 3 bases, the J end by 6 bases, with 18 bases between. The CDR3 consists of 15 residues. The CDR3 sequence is CASSWGDRGENGYTF. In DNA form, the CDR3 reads TGCGCCAGCAGCTGGGGGGACCGAGGAGAAAATGGCTACACCTTC.

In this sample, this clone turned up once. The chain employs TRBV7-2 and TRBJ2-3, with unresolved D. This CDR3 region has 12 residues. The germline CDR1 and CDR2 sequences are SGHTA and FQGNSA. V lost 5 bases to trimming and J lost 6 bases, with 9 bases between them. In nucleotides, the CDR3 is TGTGCCAGCAGCCCTTCCCAGGATACGCAGTATTTT. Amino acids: CASSPSQDTQYF.

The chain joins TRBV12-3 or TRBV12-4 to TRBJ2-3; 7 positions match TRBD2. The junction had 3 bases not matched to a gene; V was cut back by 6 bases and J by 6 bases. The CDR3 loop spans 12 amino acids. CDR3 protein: CASSRSGDTQYF. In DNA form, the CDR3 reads TGTGCCAGCAGCCGTAGCGGGGATACGCAGTATTTT.

The CDR3 DNA reads as TGTGCCAGCAGTACTGTCCCAGATACGCAGTATTTT. Translating gives CASSTVPDTQYF. The J gene is TRBJ2-3, the V gene TRBV12-3 or TRBV12-4; D is unclear. V shed 5 bases and J shed 4 bases, with 7 bases lying between them. The CDR3 has 12 residues.

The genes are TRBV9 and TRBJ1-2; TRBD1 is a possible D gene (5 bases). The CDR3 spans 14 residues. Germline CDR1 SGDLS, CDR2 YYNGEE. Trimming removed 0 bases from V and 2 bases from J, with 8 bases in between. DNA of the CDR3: TGTGCCAGCAGCGTAGGTGACAGCAACTATGGCTACACCTTC. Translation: CASSVGDSNYGYTF.

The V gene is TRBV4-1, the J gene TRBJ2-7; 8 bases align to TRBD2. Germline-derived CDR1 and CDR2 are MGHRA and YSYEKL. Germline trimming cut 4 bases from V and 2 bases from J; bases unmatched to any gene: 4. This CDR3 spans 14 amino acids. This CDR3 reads CASSPGLETYEQYF. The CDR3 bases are TGCGCCAGCAGCCCGGGACTAGAGACCTACGAGCAGTACTTC.